These 2 T cell receptor beta chains came from one sample sequenced in a study of Ad26.COV2.S vaccination and SARS-CoV-2 variants. This table comes from immunoSEQ multiplex PCR, and its TCRdb copy is limited to in-frame clones, with some not included. The sample records 300,000 to 350,000 clones, around four fifths being singletons. The treatment here: around 19 received Ad26.COV2.S at low or high dose, single or two shots; a few received placebo; per-sample allocation not given. Specimens were obtained on day 63 following the first vaccine or placebo injection. The source material was peripheral blood, sampled in a trial of Ad26.COV2.S vaccine versus placebo. These TCRs come from a person between 18 and 65 years old who received the Ad26.COV2.S COVID-19 vaccine or a placebo.

This chain links TRBV28 with TRBJ1-5, with TRBD1 matching 7 bases. The CDR3 contains 17 residues. The V and J ends lost 4 bases and 3 bases, in that order; junction bases with no gene match: 12. The germline CDR1 and CDR2 sequences are MDHEN and SYDVKM. The DNA of the CDR3 is TGTGCCAGCAGTTCCTACCTGACAGGGATACCCAATCAGCCCCAGCATTTT. This codes for CASSSYLTGIPNQPQHF.

This clone was seen once. The chain joins TRBV28 to TRBJ1-1, with 10 bases matching TRBD1. This CDR3 is 14 amino acids long. J gave up 5 bases and V 8 bases, and 8 bases lay outside the gene matches. Per the germline V gene, CDR1 is MDHEN and CDR2 is SYDVKM. CDR3 sequence: CASEDRGGGTEAFF. CDR3 sequence (DNA): TGTGCCAGCGAGGACAGGGGGGGTGGGACTGAAGCTTTCTTT.